This is a list of T cell receptor beta chains from one sample in a study of CD8 T cells in Susac syndrome. TCRdb re-called the immunoSEQ multiplex PCR reads through MiXCR, storing one row per CDR3 protein. The table shows 190,000 or so distinct CDR3 sequences, with about 95% occurring only once. The sequenced material came from CD4+ T cells from PBMCs. All receptors derive from a human donor with multiple sclerosis. CDR3s include the opening cysteine and the closing phenylalanine or tryptophan. The order of the fields is J gene, D gene, V gene, clone size, CDR3 DNA, CDR3 protein. A D gene is named only where the DNA matches it firmly. Size is omitted from some rows. Given values are once, few, many or a class for expanded clones.

TRBJ2-5 . TRBV29-1 . TGCAGCGTTGAATCCGTAGGAGGAGAGACCCAGTACTTC CSVESVGGETQYF
TRBJ2-7 TRBD2 TRBV11-2 . TGTGCCAGCAGTGTCAGGACTAGCGGGGACTACGAGCAGTACTTC CASSVRTSGDYEQYF
TRBJ2-1 . TRBV20-1 . TGCAGTGCTAGAGAACCAGAGGGGGCGGGAAATGAGCAGTTCTTC CSAREPEGAGNEQFF
TRBJ1-5 . TRBV29-1 . TGCAGCGTTGAAAATCAGCCCCAGCATTTT CSVENQPQHF
TRBJ1-2 . TRBV29-1 . TGCAGCGCAGGATTGACAGGACGGAACTATGGCTACACCTTC CSAGLTGRNYGYTF
TRBJ2-2 . TRBV29-1 once TGCAGCGGGGGGGGCGCAGGCACCGGGGAGCTGTTTTTT CSGGGAGTGELFF
TRBJ2-7 TRBD1 TRBV20-1 once TGCAGTGCCCCGGACACCGGGACAGGGAAAATGTACGAGCAGTACTTC CSAPDTGTGKMYEQYF
TRBJ2-6 . TRBV29-1 . TGCAGCGTTGGGCAGGGAGGCTCTGGGGCCAACGTCCTGACTTTC CSVGQGGSGANVLTF
TRBJ1-1 . TRBV12-3/TRBV12-4 . TGTGCCAGCAGTGCCCTACAGGGAAACACTGAAGCTTTCTTT CASSALQGNTEAFF
TRBJ1-1 . TRBV29-1 . TGCAGCGTTGAAGCCTCCCTGATGAACACTGAAGCTTTCTTT CSVEASLMNTEAFF
TRBJ2-3 . TRBV28 . TGTGCCAGCCATTCCCCGGGGGCCGCGGCGGATACGCAGTATTTT CASHSPGAAADTQYF
TRBJ2-3 TRBD2 TRBV12-3/TRBV12-4 once TGTGCCAGCAGGAGGAGCGGGGGGGCAGATACGCAGTATTTT CASRRSGGADTQYF
TRBJ1-2 . TRBV12-3/TRBV12-4 . TGTGCCAGCAGTTTGACGTCCAGTGGCTACACCTTC CASSLTSSGYTF
TRBJ2-5 . TRBV20-1 . TGCAGTGCAGGGGAGACAACCCAAGAGACCCAGTACTTC CSAGETTQETQYF
TRBJ1-5 . TRBV7-9 . TGTGCCGTCGGACAGAGGGTTAATCAGCCCCAGCATTTT CAVGQRVNQPQHF
TRBJ1-1 . TRBV2 . TGTGCCAGCAGTGAAGGGGGAAGGGCTGAAGCTTTCTTT CASSEGGRAEAFF
TRBJ1-6 . TRBV25-1 . TGTGCCAGCAGTGTTCGGGCAGCCGGTTCACCCCTCCACTTT CASSVRAAGSPLHF
TRBJ2-1 TRBD1 TRBV18 . TGTGCCAGCTCACCAACGACAGGGGATGAGCAGTTCTTC CASSPTTGDEQFF
TRBJ2-4 . TRBV7-8 once TGTGCCAGCAGCCCAACCGGTAACATTCAGTACTTC CASSPTGNIQYF
TRBJ2-6 . TRBV3-1 . TGTGCCAGCAGCCGCCCGGGCTATCCCCCTGGGGCCAACGTCCTGACTTTC CASSRPGYPPGANVLTF
TRBJ1-1 . TRBV20-1 . TGCAGTGCTAGTCGTCGGACTGAAGCTTTCTTT CSASRRTEAFF
TRBJ2-2 TRBD2 TRBV20-1 . TGCAGTGCTAGAGCCGGGGGGAGCACCGGGGAGCTGTTTTTT CSARAGGSTGELFF
TRBJ2-5 . TRBV3-1 . TGTGCCAGCAGCGCCGGCGGGGACTCCGTGGAGACCCAGTACTTC CASSAGGDSVETQYF
TRBJ2-3 . TRBV9 . TGTGCCAGCAGCGTCTCTAATCGGCAGGATACGCAGTATTTT CASSVSNRQDTQYF
TRBJ1-1 . TRBV20-1 . TGCAGTGCCGACTTCTTCGGGCCGAACACTGAAGCTTTCTTT CSADFFGPNTEAFF